This T cell receptor (beta chain) originates from a study of cytomegalovirus exposure and HLA in healthy donors. The V segment lost 6 bases and the J segment 1 base; nucleotides outside the gene matches: 11. This CDR3 is 17 amino acids long. Germline V gene lookup returns CDR1 MGHDK and CDR2 SYGVNS. The PCR ran on 60 Vbeta and 13 Jbeta primers. Under the authors' procedure: Among the unique TCR beta chains that a later analysis counted, about 84 million in all, roughly 10 million were shared. The protocol was immunoSEQ multiplex PCR, while the TCRdb copy is restricted to in-frame clones and leaves out a portion. The D gene and trimming were derived from the DNA, and the V and J assignments and clone size from that table. The repertoire holds approximately 160,000 clones, with around four fifths as singletons.

V gene TRBV25-1 combines with J gene TRBJ2-2; 7 nucleotides line up with TRBD1. The clonotype was recovered from a male donor in good health and CMV-seropositive. The sequencing input was PBMCs. CDR3 loop: CASRQTGSLLNTGELFF. CDR3 nucleotides: TGTGCCAGCAGGCAGACAGGGTCCCTACTGAACACCGGGGAGCTGTTTTTT.